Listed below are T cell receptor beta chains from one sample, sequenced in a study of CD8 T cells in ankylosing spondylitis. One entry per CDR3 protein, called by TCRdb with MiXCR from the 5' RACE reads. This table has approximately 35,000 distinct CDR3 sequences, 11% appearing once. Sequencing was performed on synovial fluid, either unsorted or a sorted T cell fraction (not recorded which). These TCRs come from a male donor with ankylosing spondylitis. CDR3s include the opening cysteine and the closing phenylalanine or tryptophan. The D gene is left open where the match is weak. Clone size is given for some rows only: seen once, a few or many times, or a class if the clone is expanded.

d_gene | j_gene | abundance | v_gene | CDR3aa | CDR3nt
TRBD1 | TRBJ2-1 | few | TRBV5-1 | CASSRQGNTKYNEQFF | TGCGCCAGCAGCCGACAGGGAAACACGAAATACAATGAGCAGTTCTTC
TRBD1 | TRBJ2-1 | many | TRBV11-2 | CASSLIGQGAPVREQFF | TGTGCCAGCAGCTTAATCGGGCAGGGGGCGCCCGTACGTGAGCAGTTCTTC
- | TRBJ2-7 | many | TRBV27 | CASGRDERYEQYF | TGTGCCAGCGGCCGGGACGAGCGATACGAGCAGTACTTC
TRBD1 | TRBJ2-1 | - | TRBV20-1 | CSASRDRDNEQFF | TGCAGTGCTAGTCGCGACAGGGACAATGAGCAGTTCTTC
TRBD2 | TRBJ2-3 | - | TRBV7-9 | CASTGIAGATDTQYF | TGTGCCAGCACTGGGATAGCGGGAGCTACAGATACGCAGTATTTT
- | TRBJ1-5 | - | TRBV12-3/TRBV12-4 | CASSSSVEGQPQHF | TGTGCCAGCAGTTCCTCGGTGGAAGGTCAGCCCCAGCATTTT
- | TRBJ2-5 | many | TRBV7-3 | CASSWTPGLLETQYF | TGTGCCAGCAGCTGGACCCCTGGACTACTAGAGACCCAGTACTTC
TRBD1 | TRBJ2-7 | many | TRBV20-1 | CSAMDRDSYEQYF | TGCAGTGCTATGGACAGGGACTCCTACGAGCAGTACTTC
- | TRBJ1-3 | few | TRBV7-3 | CASSLTGRDGNTIYF | TGTGCCAGCAGCTTAACGGGCAGGGACGGAAACACCATATATTTT
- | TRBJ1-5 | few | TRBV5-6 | CASSSQLISNQPQHF | TGTGCCAGCAGCTCGCAGCTGATTAGCAATCAGCCCCAGCATTTT
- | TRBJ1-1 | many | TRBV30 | CAWRSWNTEAFF | TGTGCCTGGAGATCGTGGAACACTGAAGCTTTCTTT
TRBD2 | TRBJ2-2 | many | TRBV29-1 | CSVEVAGVTGELFF | TGCAGCGTTGAAGTTGCGGGAGTTACCGGGGAGCTGTTTTTT
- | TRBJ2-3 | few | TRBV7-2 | CASSLDVSQDTQYF | TGTGCCAGCAGCTTAGACGTGAGCCAAGATACGCAGTATTTT
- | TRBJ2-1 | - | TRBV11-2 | CASSLGSGSSYNEQFF | TGTGCCAGCAGCTTAGGGTCAGGTAGCTCCTACAATGAGCAGTTCTTC
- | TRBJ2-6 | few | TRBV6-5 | CASSCSLVLVNSGANVLTF | TGTGCCAGCAGTTGCTCCCTGGTTCTCGTAAACTCTGGGGCCAACGTCCTGACTTTC
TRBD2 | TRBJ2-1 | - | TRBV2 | CASRDGGTSGRRRGNEQFF | TGTGCCAGCAGGGACGGTGGGACTAGCGGGAGGCGAAGAGGCAATGAGCAGTTCTTC
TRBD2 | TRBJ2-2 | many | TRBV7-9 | CASSFGLAVSGELFF | TGTGCCAGCAGCTTCGGACTAGCAGTAAGCGGGGAGCTGTTTTTT
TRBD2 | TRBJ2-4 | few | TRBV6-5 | CASSFPTSGTILAKNIQYF | TGTGCCAGCAGTTTCCCGACTAGCGGGACAATCCTAGCCAAAAACATTCAGTACTTC
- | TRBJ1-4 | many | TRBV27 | CASRDPNEKLFF | TGTGCCAGCAGGGATCCTAATGAAAAACTGTTTTTT
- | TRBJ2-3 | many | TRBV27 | CASSPWRESDSTDTQYF | TGTGCCAGCAGTCCCTGGAGGGAGTCTGATAGCACAGATACGCAGTATTTT
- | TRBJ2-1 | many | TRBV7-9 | CASSFEGEQFF | TGTGCCAGCAGCTTTGAAGGTGAGCAGTTCTTC
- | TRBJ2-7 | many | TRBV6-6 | CASSQGPGSYEQYF | TGTGCCAGCAGTCAGGGGCCAGGCTCCTACGAGCAGTACTTC
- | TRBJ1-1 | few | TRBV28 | CASRQELNTEAFF | TGTGCCAGTCGACAGGAGTTGAACACTGAAGCTTTCTTT
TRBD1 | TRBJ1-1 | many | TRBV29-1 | CSVEDMHRGNAEAFF | TGCAGCGTTGAAGATATGCACAGGGGGAACGCTGAAGCTTTCTTT
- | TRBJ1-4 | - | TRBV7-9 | CASSSRDRRHEKLFFF | -
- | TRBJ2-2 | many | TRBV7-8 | CASSSNRQNTGELFF | TGTGCCAGCAGCAGCAACCGGCAGAACACCGGGGAGCTGTTTTTT
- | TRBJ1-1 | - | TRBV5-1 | CASSLGRATEAFF | TGCGCCAGCAGCTTGGGCAGGGCCACTGAAGCTTTCTTT
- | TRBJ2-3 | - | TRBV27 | CASSFTPSVRDTQYF | TGTGCCAGCAGTTTCACGCCTAGCGTCAGAGATACGCAGTATTTT
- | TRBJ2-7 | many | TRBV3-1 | CASSQVNEQYF | TGTGCCAGCAGCCAAGTCAACGAGCAGTACTTC
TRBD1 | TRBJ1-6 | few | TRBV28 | CASSSQGASDSPLHF | TGTGCCAGCAGTTCGCAGGGGGCTAGTGATTCACCCCTCCACTTT
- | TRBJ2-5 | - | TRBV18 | CASSRTGSQRETQYF | TGTGCCAGCTCTCGGACCGGGAGCCAGAGGGAGACCCAGTACTTC
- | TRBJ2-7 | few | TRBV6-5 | CASSYSDSYEQYF | TGTGCCAGCAGTTACTCAGACAGCTACGAGCAGTACTTC
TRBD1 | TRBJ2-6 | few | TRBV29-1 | CSVGQGNFAGANVLTF | TGCAGCGTTGGACAGGGAAATTTTGCTGGGGCCAACGTCCTGACTTTC
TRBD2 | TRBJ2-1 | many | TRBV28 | CASTEREYSEQFF | TGTGCCAGCACTGAGCGGGAGTATAGTGAGCAGTTCTTC
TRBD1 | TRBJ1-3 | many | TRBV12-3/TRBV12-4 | CASSLRTGDRIGNTIYF | TGTGCCAGCAGTTTAAGGACAGGGGACAGGATTGGAAACACCATATATTTT
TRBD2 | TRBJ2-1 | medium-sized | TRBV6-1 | CASSEAHGTSGILTYNEQFF | TGTGCCAGCAGTGAAGCGCATGGGACTAGCGGGATACTAACCTACAATGAGCAGTTCTTC
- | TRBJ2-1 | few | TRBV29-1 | CSVEGSSVREQFF | TGCAGCGTTGAAGGGTCTAGCGTTCGTGAGCAGTTCTTC
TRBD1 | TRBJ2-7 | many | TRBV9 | CASSFGGTASSYEQYF | TGTGCCAGCAGCTTCGGTGGGACAGCCTCCTCCTACGAGCAGTACTTC